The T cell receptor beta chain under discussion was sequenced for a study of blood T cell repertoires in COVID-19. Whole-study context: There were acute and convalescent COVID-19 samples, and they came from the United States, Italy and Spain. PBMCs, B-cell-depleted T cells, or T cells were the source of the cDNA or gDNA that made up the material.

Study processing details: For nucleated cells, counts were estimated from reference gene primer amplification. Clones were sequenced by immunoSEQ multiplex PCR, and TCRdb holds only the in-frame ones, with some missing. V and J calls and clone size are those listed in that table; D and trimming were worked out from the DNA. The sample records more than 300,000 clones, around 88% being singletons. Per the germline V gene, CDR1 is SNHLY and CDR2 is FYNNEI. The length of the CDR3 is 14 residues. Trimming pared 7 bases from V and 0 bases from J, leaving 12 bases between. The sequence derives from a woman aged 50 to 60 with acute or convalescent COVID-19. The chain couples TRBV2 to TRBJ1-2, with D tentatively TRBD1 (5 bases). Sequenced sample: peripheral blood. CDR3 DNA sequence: TGTGCCAGCACCCCGCGACAGCCTAACTATGGCTACACCTTC. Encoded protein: CASTPRQPNYGYTF.